This TCR beta chain was found in a study of early T cells in non-severe SARS-CoV-2 infection. Overall study: The authors sequenced bulk RNA from unsorted whole blood, leaving chains unpaired.

CDR3 size: 12 residues. V dropped 8 bases and J dropped 4 bases, with 9 bases sitting between them. Germline V lookup: CDR1 SEHNR, CDR2 FQNEAQ (reference sequence). Unique molecular identifiers were affixed to single, distinct cDNA molecules. Each CDR3 protein is one row after TCRdb ran MiXCR on the 5' RACE reads. Of approximately 90,000 distinct CDR3 sequences listed, about 11% are singletons. Study outcomes and limitations: Database matching using VDJdb favored anti-spike CD8 responses, with private and CD4 specificities left missing.

A few counts support this clonotype. Its cognate antigen is unknown. The clonotype originates from an adult who was a healthcare worker with PCR-confirmed SARS-CoV-2 infection or an uninfected control (not recorded which). Here the sequenced sample was whole blood, taken at baseline. This chain links TRBV7-9 with TRBJ1-3; unclear D gene. Here the CDR3 DNA reads TGTGCCAGCGCACAGTCCGGAAACACCATATATTTT. Translation: CASAQSGNTIYF.